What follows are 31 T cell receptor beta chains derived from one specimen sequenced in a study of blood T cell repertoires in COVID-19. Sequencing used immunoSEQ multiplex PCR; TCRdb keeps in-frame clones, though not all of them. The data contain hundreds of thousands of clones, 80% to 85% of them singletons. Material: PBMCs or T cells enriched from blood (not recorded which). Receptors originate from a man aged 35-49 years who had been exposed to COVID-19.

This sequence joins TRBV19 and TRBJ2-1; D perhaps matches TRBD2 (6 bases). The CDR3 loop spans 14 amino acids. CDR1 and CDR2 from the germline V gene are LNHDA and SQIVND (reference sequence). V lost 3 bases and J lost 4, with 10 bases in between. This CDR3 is CASSMRGSYNEQFF. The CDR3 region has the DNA TGTGCCAGTAGTATGCGGGGATCTTACAATGAGCAGTTCTTC.

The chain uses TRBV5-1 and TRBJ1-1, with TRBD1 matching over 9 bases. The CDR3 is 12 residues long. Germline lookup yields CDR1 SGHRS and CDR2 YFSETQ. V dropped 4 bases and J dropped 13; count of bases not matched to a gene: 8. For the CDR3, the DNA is TGCGCCAGCAGCCCGGACAGGGACAGGGTTTTCTTT. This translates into CASSPDRDRVFF.

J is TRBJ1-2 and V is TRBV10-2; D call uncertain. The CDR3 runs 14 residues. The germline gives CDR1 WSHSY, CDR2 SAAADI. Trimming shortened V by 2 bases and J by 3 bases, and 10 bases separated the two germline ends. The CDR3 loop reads CASSEVEDYYGYTF. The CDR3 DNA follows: TGCGCCAGCAGTGAGGTTGAGGATTACTATGGCTACACCTTC.

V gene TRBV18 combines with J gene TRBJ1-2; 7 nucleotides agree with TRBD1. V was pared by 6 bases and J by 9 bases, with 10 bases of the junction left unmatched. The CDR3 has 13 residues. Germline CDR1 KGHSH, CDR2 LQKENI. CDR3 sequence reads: CASSSDRDFSYTF. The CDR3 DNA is TGTGCCAGCTCTAGCGACAGGGACTTTAGCTACACCTTC.

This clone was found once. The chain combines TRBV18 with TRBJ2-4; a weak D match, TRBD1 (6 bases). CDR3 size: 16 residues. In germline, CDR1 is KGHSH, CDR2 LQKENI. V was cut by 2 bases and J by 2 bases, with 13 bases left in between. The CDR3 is CASSPTGLRSKNIQYF. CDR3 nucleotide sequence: TGTGCCAGCTCACCAACAGGGCTAAGGTCCAAAAACATTCAGTACTTC.

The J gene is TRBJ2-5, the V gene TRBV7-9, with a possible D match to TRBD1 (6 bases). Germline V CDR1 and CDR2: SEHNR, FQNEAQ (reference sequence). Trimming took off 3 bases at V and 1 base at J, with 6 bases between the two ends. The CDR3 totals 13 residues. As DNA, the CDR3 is TGTGCCAGCAGCTTGGGGGCCCAAGAGACCCAGTACTTC. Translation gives CASSLGAQETQYF.

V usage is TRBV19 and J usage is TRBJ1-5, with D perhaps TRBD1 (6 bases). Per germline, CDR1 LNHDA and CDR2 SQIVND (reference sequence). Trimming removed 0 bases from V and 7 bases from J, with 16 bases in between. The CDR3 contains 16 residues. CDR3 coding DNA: TGTGCCAGTAGTATAGAACAGGGTCAGTTCCAACAGCCCCAGCATTTT. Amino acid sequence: CASSIEQGQFQQPQHF.

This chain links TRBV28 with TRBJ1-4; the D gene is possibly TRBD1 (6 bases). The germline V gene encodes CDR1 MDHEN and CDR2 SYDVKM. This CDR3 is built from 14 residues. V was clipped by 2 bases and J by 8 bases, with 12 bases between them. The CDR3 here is CASSLGGMREKLFF. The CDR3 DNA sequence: TGTGCCAGCAGTTTAGGGGGCATGCGGGAAAAACTGTTTTTT. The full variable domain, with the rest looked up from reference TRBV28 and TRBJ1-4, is DVKVTQSSRYLVKRTGEKVFLECVQDMDHENMFWYRQDPGLGLRLIYFSYDVKMKEKGDIPEGYSVSREKKERFSLILESASTNQTSMYLCASSLGGMREKLFFGSGTQLSVL.

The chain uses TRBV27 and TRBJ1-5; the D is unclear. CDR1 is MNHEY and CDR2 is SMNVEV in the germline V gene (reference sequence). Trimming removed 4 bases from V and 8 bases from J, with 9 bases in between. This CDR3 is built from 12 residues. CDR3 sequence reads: CASSSPPKPQHF. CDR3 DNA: TGTGCCAGCAGTTCCCCCCCTAAGCCCCAGCATTTT.

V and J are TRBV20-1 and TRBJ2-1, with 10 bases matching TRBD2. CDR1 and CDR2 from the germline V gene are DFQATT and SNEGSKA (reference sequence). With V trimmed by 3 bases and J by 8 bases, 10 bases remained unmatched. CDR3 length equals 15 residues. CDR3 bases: TGCAGTGCTAGTACTAGCGGGACTAGTGGGGATGAGCAGTTCTTC. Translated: CSASTSGTSGDEQFF.

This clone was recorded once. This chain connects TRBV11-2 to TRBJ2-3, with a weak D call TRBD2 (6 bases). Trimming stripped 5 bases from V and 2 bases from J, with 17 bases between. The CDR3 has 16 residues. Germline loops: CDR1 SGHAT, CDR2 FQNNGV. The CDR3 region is CASSPSVGGNTDTQYF. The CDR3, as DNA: TGTGCCAGCAGCCCCTCGGTTGGCGGGAACACAGATACGCAGTATTTT.

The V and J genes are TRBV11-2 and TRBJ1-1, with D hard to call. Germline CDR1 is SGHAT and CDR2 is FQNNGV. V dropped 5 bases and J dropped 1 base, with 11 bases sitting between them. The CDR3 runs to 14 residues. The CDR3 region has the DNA TGTGCCAGCAGCACCAAAACAGAGAACACTGAAGCTTTCTTT. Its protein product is CASSTKTENTEAFF.

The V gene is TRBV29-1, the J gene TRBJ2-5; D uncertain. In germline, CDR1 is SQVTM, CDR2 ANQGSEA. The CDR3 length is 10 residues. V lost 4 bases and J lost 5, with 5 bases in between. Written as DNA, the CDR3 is TGCAGCGTTGCCTTTGAGACCCAGTACTTC. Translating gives CSVAFETQYF.

The CDR3 DNA is TGTGCCATCAGTATTCAGGGAATTCAGTCTGGCTACACCTTC. It specifies CAISIQGIQSGYTF. This chain connects TRBV10-3 to TRBJ1-2; the D gene is possibly TRBD1 (5 bases). The germline CDR1 and CDR2 sequences are ENHRY and SYGVKD. The CDR3 has 14 amino acids. With 5 bases removed from V and 7 bases from J, the gap between germline ends came to 17 bases.

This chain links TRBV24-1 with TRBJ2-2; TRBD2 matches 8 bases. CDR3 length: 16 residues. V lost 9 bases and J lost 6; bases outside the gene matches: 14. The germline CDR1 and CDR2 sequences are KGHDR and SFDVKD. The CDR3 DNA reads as TGTGCCACCGGCCTCGGCAGCGGGAGTTTGGCCGGGGAGCTGTTTTTT. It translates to CATGLGSGSLAGELFF.

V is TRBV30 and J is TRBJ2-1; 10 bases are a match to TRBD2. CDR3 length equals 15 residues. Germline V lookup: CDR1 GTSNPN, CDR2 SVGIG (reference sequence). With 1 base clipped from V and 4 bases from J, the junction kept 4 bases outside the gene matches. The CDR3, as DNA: TGTGCCTGGAGTGCCGGGACTAGCGATTACAATGAGCAGTTCTTC. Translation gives CAWSAGTSDYNEQFF.

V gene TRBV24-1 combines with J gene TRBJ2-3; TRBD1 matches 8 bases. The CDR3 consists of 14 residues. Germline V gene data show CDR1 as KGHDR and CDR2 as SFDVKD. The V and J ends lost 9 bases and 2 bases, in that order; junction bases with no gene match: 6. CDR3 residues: CATSPQGATDTQYF. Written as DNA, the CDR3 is TGTGCCACCTCGCCCCAGGGGGCCACAGATACGCAGTATTTT.

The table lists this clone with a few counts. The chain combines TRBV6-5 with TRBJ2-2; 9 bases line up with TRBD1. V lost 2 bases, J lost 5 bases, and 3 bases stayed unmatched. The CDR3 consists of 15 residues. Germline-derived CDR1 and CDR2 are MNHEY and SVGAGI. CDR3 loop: CASSYRGTGTGELFF. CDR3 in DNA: TGTGCCAGCAGTTACCGCGGGACAGGGACCGGGGAGCTGTTTTTT.

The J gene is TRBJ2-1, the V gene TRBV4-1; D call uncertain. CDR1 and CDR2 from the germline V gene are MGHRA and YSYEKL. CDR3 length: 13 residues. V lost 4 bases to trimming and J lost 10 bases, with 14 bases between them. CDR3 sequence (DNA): TGCGCCAGCAGCCTTGCGGCAGAGCTCGAGCAGTTCTTC. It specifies CASSLAAELEQFF.

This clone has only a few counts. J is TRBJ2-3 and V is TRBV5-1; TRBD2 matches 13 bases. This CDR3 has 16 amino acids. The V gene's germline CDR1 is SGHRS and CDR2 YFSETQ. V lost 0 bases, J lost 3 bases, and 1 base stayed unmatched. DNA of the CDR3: TGCGCCAGCAGCTTGGTACTAGCGGGAGGGACAGATACGCAGTATTTT. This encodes CASSLVLAGGTDTQYF.

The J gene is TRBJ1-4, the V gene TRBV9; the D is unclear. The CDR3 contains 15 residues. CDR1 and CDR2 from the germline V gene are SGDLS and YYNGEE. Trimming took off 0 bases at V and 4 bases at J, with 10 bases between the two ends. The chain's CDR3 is CASSVASGLNEKLFF. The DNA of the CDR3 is TGTGCCAGCAGCGTAGCCTCTGGGCTTAATGAAAAACTGTTTTTT.

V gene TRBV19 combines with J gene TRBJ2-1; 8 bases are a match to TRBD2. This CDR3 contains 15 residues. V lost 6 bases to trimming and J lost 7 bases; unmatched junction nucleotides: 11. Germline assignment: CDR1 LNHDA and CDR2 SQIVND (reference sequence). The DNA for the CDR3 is TGTGCCAGTAGGGTGTCGGGAGGGCCTGTAAATGAGCAGTTCTTC. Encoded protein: CASRVSGGPVNEQFF. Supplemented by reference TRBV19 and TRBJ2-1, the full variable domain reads DGGITQSPKYLFRKEGQNVTLSCEQNLNHDAMYWYRQDPGQGLRLIYYSQIVNDFQKGDIAEGYSVSREKKESFPLTVTSAQKNPTAFYLCASRVSGGPVNEQFFGPGTRLTVL.

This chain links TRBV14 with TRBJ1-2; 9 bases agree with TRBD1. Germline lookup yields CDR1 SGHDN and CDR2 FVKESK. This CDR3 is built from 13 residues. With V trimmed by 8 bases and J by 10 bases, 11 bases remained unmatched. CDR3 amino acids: CASGFWGQGPYTF. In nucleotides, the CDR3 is TGTGCCAGCGGGTTCTGGGGACAGGGACCCTACACCTTC.

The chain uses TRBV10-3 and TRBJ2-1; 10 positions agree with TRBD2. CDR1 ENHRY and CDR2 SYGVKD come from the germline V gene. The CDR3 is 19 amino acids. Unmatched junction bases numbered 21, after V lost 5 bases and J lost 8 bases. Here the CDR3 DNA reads TGTGCCATCAGTCCACGACTAGGAATAGCGGGAGGAATTAGGGATGAGCAGTTCTTC. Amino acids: CAISPRLGIAGGIRDEQFF.

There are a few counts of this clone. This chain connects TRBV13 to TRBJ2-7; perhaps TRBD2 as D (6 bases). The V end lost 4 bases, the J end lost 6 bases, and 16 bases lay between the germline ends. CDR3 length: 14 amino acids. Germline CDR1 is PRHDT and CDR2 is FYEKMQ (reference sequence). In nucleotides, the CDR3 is TGTGCCAGCAGCTGGCCCGGAGGAGGGGCCGAGCAGTACTTC. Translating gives CASSWPGGGAEQYF.

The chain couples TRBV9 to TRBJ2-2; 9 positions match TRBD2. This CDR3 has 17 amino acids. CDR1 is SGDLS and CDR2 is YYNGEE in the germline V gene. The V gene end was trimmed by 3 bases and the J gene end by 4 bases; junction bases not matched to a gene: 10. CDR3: CASSDGGVAGATGELFF. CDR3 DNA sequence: TGTGCCAGCAGCGACGGGGGGGTAGCGGGAGCCACCGGGGAGCTGTTTTTT.

Here the CDR3 reads CASSQALAGGQETQYF. The DNA for the CDR3 is TGTGCCAGCAGCCAAGCCCTAGCGGGAGGCCAAGAGACCCAGTACTTC. J is TRBJ2-5 and V is TRBV3-1 (or the pseudogene TRBV3-2); 11 nucleotides match TRBD2. The length of the CDR3 is 16 residues. Per the germline V gene, CDR1 is LGHDT and CDR2 is YNNKEL (reference sequence). V trimming: 1 base; J trimming: 1 base; junction bases outside the gene matches: 2.

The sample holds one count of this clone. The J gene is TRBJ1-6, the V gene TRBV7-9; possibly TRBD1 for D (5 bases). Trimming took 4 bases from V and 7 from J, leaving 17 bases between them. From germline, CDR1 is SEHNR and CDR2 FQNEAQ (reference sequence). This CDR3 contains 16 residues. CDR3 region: CASSSGPGLKNSPLHF. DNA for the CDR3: TGTGCCAGCAGCTCCGGACCGGGACTTAAGAATTCACCCCTCCACTTT.

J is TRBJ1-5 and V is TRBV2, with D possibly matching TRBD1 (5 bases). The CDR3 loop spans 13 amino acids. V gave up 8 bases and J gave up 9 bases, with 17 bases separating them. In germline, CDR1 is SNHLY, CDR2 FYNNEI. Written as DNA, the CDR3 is TGTGCCAGCCAGGCGGGGCAGCGAGGGCCCCAGCATTTT. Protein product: CASQAGQRGPQHF.

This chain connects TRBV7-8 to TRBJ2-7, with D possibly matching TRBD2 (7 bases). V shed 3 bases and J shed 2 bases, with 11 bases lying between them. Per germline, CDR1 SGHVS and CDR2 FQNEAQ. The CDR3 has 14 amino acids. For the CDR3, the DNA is TGTGCCAGCAGCTTTGGGGGGGCCACCTACGAGCAGTACTTC. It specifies CASSFGGATYEQYF. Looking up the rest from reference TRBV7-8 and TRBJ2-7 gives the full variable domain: GAGVSQSPRYKVAKRGQDVALRCDPISGHVSLFWYQQALGQGPEFLTYFQNEAQLDKSGLPSDRFFAERPEGSVSTLKIQRTQQEDSAVYLCASSFGGATYEQYFGPGTRLTVT.

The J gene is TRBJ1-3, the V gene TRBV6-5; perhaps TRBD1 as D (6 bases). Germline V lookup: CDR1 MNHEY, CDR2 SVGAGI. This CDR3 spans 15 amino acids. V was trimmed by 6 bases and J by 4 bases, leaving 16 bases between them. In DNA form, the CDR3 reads TGTGCCAGCAGACAGAACAGGGTGCCGGGAAACACCATATATTTT. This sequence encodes CASRQNRVPGNTIYF.